A selection of T cell receptor beta chains follows, all from one sample in a study of cytomegalovirus exposure and HLA in healthy donors. Sequencing was performed with immunoSEQ multiplex PCR; in TCRdb, only in-frame clones are kept and a portion is missing. This sample has 90,000 to 110,000 clones; 88% occur once, and the top ten carry more than 2%. The source material was PBMCs. The source is a woman younger than 30 in good health and CMV-seronegative. Both conserved end residues are part of each CDR3. The order of the fields is clone size, D gene, J gene, V gene, CDR3 protein, CDR3 DNA. D genes are given only for firm matches. Some rows mark clone size as missing; the rest say once, few, many or name a class of expanded clone.

abundance: -; d_gene: -; j_gene: TRBJ1-1; v_gene: TRBV28; CDR3aa: CASSLHPGTNTEAFF; CDR3nt: TGTGCCAGCAGTTTACATCCAGGTACGAACACTGAAGCTTTCTTT
abundance: -; d_gene: -; j_gene: TRBJ1-2; v_gene: TRBV28; CDR3aa: CASSQAATMGYGYTF; CDR3nt: TGTGCCAGCAGTCAGGCAGCTACGATGGGCTATGGCTACACCTTC
abundance: -; d_gene: -; j_gene: TRBJ2-3; v_gene: TRBV19; CDR3aa: CASSIKGLGDTQYF; CDR3nt: TGTGCCAGTAGTATAAAGGGGTTGGGAGATACGCAGTATTTT
abundance: -; d_gene: TRBD2; j_gene: TRBJ2-1; v_gene: TRBV28; CDR3aa: CASDSGRGFYNEQFF; CDR3nt: TGTGCCAGCGATAGCGGGAGGGGGTTTTACAATGAGCAGTTCTTC
abundance: -; d_gene: -; j_gene: TRBJ1-6; v_gene: TRBV21-1; CDR3aa: CASSKVVPRNSPLHF; CDR3nt: TGTGCCAGCAGCAAAGTAGTACCAAGAAATTCACCCCTCCACTTT
abundance: once; d_gene: TRBD1; j_gene: TRBJ2-1; v_gene: TRBV11-2; CDR3aa: CASSYRGNEQFF; CDR3nt: TGTGCCAGCAGTTACAGGGGAAATGAGCAGTTCTTC
abundance: once; d_gene: -; j_gene: TRBJ2-1; v_gene: TRBV6-9; CDR3aa: CASSYSTRGEQFF; CDR3nt: TGTGCCAGCAGTTACTCAACGCGTGGTGAGCAGTTCTTC
abundance: -; d_gene: TRBD2; j_gene: TRBJ2-2; v_gene: TRBV2; CDR3aa: CASGTGGAVGELFF; CDR3nt: TGTGCCAGCGGAACCGGGGGGGCGGTCGGGGAGCTGTTTTTT
abundance: -; d_gene: TRBD2; j_gene: TRBJ2-5; v_gene: TRBV9; CDR3aa: CASSVGSGREETQYF; CDR3nt: TGTGCCAGCAGCGTAGGTAGCGGGAGGGAAGAGACCCAGTACTTC
abundance: -; d_gene: TRBD2; j_gene: TRBJ2-1; v_gene: TRBV19; CDR3aa: CASSILAGGENEQFF; CDR3nt: TGTGCCAGTAGTATACTAGCGGGAGGGGAGAATGAGCAGTTCTTC
abundance: -; d_gene: TRBD1; j_gene: TRBJ1-2; v_gene: TRBV7-8; CDR3aa: CASSSGTGRYGYTF; CDR3nt: TGTGCCAGCAGCTCCGGGACAGGCCGTTATGGCTACACCTTC
abundance: few; d_gene: -; j_gene: TRBJ1-6; v_gene: TRBV6-5; CDR3aa: CASSYLNSPLHF; CDR3nt: TGTGCCAGCAGTTACCTCAATTCACCCCTCCACTTT
abundance: few; d_gene: TRBD1; j_gene: TRBJ1-1; v_gene: TRBV29-1; CDR3aa: CSARGTGARSEAFF; CDR3nt: TGCAGCGCAAGGGGGACAGGGGCGAGGTCTGAAGCTTTCTTT
abundance: -; d_gene: TRBD2; j_gene: TRBJ2-7; v_gene: TRBV7-2; CDR3aa: CASSLVSGGAGYEQYF; CDR3nt: TGTGCCAGCAGCTTAGTTAGCGGGGGGGCCGGGTACGAGCAGTACTTC
abundance: -; d_gene: -; j_gene: TRBJ1-2; v_gene: TRBV7-2; CDR3aa: CASSLVGRNGYTF; CDR3nt: TGTGCCAGCAGCTTAGTAGGGAGAAATGGCTACACCTTC
abundance: -; d_gene: -; j_gene: TRBJ1-4; v_gene: TRBV28; CDR3aa: CASSYARGGATNEKLFF; CDR3nt: TGTGCCAGCAGTTACGCCCGGGGGGGCGCAACTAATGAAAAACTGTTTTTT
abundance: -; d_gene: -; j_gene: TRBJ2-1; v_gene: TRBV5-1; CDR3aa: CASSLERVTYNEQFF; CDR3nt: TGCGCCAGCAGCTTGGAGAGGGTAACCTACAATGAGCAGTTCTTC
abundance: -; d_gene: TRBD2; j_gene: TRBJ2-1; v_gene: TRBV15; CDR3aa: CATRGGRASQLKNEQFF; CDR3nt: TGTGCCACCAGGGGGGGGAGGGCCAGCCAATTAAAGAATGAGCAGTTCTTC
abundance: -; d_gene: -; j_gene: TRBJ2-7; v_gene: TRBV4-3; CDR3aa: CASSQAPIAYEQYF; CDR3nt: TGCGCCAGCAGCCAAGCACCTATAGCCTACGAGCAGTACTTC
abundance: -; d_gene: -; j_gene: TRBJ1-2; v_gene: TRBV7-2; CDR3aa: CASSSQGTGYTF; CDR3nt: TGTGCCAGCAGCTCGCAGGGGACCGGCTACACCTTC
abundance: -; d_gene: TRBD2; j_gene: TRBJ2-1; v_gene: TRBV9; CDR3aa: CASGLVGEQFF; CDR3nt: TGTGCCAGCGGACTAGTTGGTGAGCAGTTCTTC
abundance: once; d_gene: TRBD1; j_gene: TRBJ2-7; v_gene: TRBV18; CDR3aa: CASTIQGANEQYF; CDR3nt: TGTGCCAGCACGATACAGGGGGCCAACGAGCAGTACTTC
abundance: -; d_gene: -; j_gene: TRBJ1-1; v_gene: TRBV28; CDR3aa: CASSFSGVTEAFF; CDR3nt: TGTGCCAGCAGTTTTTCCGGGGTCACTGAAGCTTTCTTT
abundance: -; d_gene: TRBD1; j_gene: TRBJ2-1; v_gene: TRBV6-5; CDR3aa: CASSRDRGTYNEQFF; CDR3nt: TGTGCCAGCAGTCGAGACAGGGGCACCTACAATGAGCAGTTCTTC
abundance: -; d_gene: TRBD2; j_gene: TRBJ2-7; v_gene: TRBV18; CDR3aa: CASSAGGTYEQYF; CDR3nt: TGTGCCAGCTCAGCGGGGGGCACCTACGAGCAGTACTTC
abundance: -; d_gene: -; j_gene: TRBJ2-5; v_gene: TRBV5-1; CDR3aa: CASSPHQGSSAQETQYF; CDR3nt: TGCGCCAGCAGCCCCCACCAGGGGAGTTCCGCCCAAGAGACCCAGTACTTC
abundance: few; d_gene: -; j_gene: TRBJ1-6; v_gene: TRBV30; CDR3aa: CAWSRSGSYNSPLHF; CDR3nt: TGTGCCTGGAGTAGGAGCGGCTCCTATAATTCACCCCTCCACTTT
abundance: -; d_gene: -; j_gene: TRBJ1-6; v_gene: TRBV5-1; CDR3aa: CASQEGGEGSPLHF; CDR3nt: TGCGCCAGCCAGGAGGGGGGGGAAGGTTCACCCCTCCACTTT
abundance: -; d_gene: -; j_gene: TRBJ2-3; v_gene: TRBV7-8; CDR3aa: CASTSPWRGRSDTQYF; CDR3nt: TGTGCCAGCACCTCCCCATGGCGGGGAAGGTCAGATACGCAGTATTTT
abundance: few; d_gene: -; j_gene: TRBJ1-5; v_gene: TRBV27; CDR3aa: CASSLTGINQPQHF; CDR3nt: TGTGCCAGCAGTTTAACGGGGATCAATCAGCCCCAGCATTTT
abundance: once; d_gene: TRBD2; j_gene: TRBJ2-7; v_gene: TRBV19; CDR3aa: CASTLKAGGAYEQYF; CDR3nt: TGTGCCAGTACTCTTAAAGCGGGAGGGGCCTACGAGCAGTACTTC
abundance: -; d_gene: TRBD2; j_gene: TRBJ2-7; v_gene: TRBV25-1; CDR3aa: CASSATSGSLTYEQYF; CDR3nt: TGTGCCAGCAGTGCTACTAGCGGGTCCCTTACCTACGAGCAGTACTTC
abundance: -; d_gene: -; j_gene: TRBJ2-7; v_gene: TRBV6-1; CDR3aa: CASSEWRTVQYF; CDR3nt: TGTGCCAGCAGTGAATGGAGGACCGTGCAGTACTTC
abundance: -; d_gene: -; j_gene: TRBJ2-1; v_gene: TRBV4-2; CDR3aa: CASSQVGGGRYNEQFF; CDR3nt: TGTGCCAGCAGCCAAGTAGGGGGGGGCCGGTACAATGAGCAGTTCTTC
abundance: -; d_gene: -; j_gene: TRBJ2-7; v_gene: TRBV4-2; CDR3aa: CASSHQVTTDDEQYF; CDR3nt: TGTGCCAGCAGCCATCAGGTAACCACAGACGACGAGCAGTACTTC
abundance: -; d_gene: TRBD1; j_gene: TRBJ1-3; v_gene: TRBV29-1; CDR3aa: CSVARQGFSGNTIYF; CDR3nt: TGCAGCGTTGCAAGACAGGGGTTCTCTGGAAACACCATATATTTT
abundance: -; d_gene: -; j_gene: TRBJ1-1; v_gene: TRBV25-1; CDR3aa: CASSGLGGTQAFF; CDR3nt: TGTGCCAGCAGTGGCCTGGGCGGGACCCAAGCTTTCTTT
abundance: -; d_gene: -; j_gene: TRBJ1-1; v_gene: TRBV6-5; CDR3aa: CASSYGGLITEAFF; CDR3nt: TGTGCCAGCAGTTACGGGGGACTGATCACTGAAGCTTTCTTT
abundance: once; d_gene: -; j_gene: TRBJ1-2; v_gene: TRBV28; CDR3aa: CASSRRTPLREGYTF; CDR3nt: TGTGCCAGCAGCAGAAGGACTCCCCTAAGGGAGGGCTACACCTTC
abundance: -; d_gene: TRBD1; j_gene: TRBJ1-2; v_gene: TRBV7-2; CDR3aa: CASSPTTGAGNYGYTF; CDR3nt: TGTGCCAGCAGCCCAACCACAGGGGCCGGAAACTATGGCTACACCTTC
abundance: -; d_gene: -; j_gene: TRBJ1-2; v_gene: TRBV28; CDR3aa: CASSSPGVGYGYTF; CDR3nt: TGTGCCAGCAGTTCCCCCGGGGTAGGCTATGGCTACACCTTC
abundance: -; d_gene: -; j_gene: TRBJ1-4; v_gene: TRBV25-1; CDR3aa: CASSDNRVNEKLFF; CDR3nt: TGTGCCAGCAGTGATAACAGGGTTAATGAAAAACTGTTTTTT
abundance: -; d_gene: TRBD1; j_gene: TRBJ2-7; v_gene: TRBV6-5; CDR3aa: CASNEQGIYEQYF; CDR3nt: TGTGCCAGCAACGAACAGGGGATCTACGAGCAGTACTTC
abundance: -; d_gene: TRBD1; j_gene: TRBJ1-2; v_gene: TRBV28; CDR3aa: CASSMAGTGYYGYTF; CDR3nt: TGTGCCAGCAGCATGGCCGGGACAGGTTACTATGGCTACACCTTC
abundance: few; d_gene: -; j_gene: TRBJ2-7; v_gene: TRBV7-2; CDR3aa: CASSSLPGYEQYF; CDR3nt: TGTGCCAGCAGCTCCCTTCCCGGCTACGAGCAGTACTTC
abundance: few; d_gene: -; j_gene: TRBJ1-2; v_gene: TRBV28; CDR3aa: CASSPIPYGYTF; CDR3nt: TGTGCCAGCAGCCCCATCCCCTATGGCTACACCTTC
abundance: -; d_gene: TRBD1; j_gene: TRBJ2-3; v_gene: TRBV10-2; CDR3aa: CASSETGVGTDTQYF; CDR3nt: TGCGCCAGCAGTGAGACAGGGGTGGGCACAGATACGCAGTATTTT
abundance: -; d_gene: TRBD2; j_gene: TRBJ2-3; v_gene: TRBV13; CDR3aa: CASSAPGLAFTQYF; CDR3nt: TGTGCCAGCAGCGCCCCGGGACTAGCGTTCACGCAGTATTTT
abundance: -; d_gene: TRBD1; j_gene: TRBJ2-7; v_gene: TRBV28; CDR3aa: CASSPSRQGAYEQYF; CDR3nt: TGTGCCAGCAGCCCCTCCCGACAGGGGGCATACGAGCAGTACTTC
abundance: -; d_gene: -; j_gene: TRBJ2-7; v_gene: TRBV4-3; CDR3aa: CASSQDRGSLYEQYF; CDR3nt: TGCGCCAGCAGCCAAGATCGAGGGAGTTTATACGAGCAGTACTTC
abundance: -; d_gene: -; j_gene: TRBJ1-2; v_gene: TRBV5-1; CDR3aa: CASSLAGAAYYGYTF; CDR3nt: TGCGCCAGCAGCTTGGCAGGGGCGGCCTACTATGGCTACACCTTC
abundance: -; d_gene: -; j_gene: TRBJ2-2; v_gene: TRBV25-1; CDR3aa: CASSGYRESGELFF; CDR3nt: TGTGCCAGCAGTGGTTACAGGGAATCCGGGGAGCTGTTTTTT
abundance: -; d_gene: TRBD2; j_gene: TRBJ2-7; v_gene: TRBV7-9; CDR3aa: CAGTSGSSYEQYF; CDR3nt: TGTGCCGGGACTAGCGGGAGCTCCTACGAGCAGTACTTC